The source of this T cell receptor (beta chain) is a study of CD8 T cells in Susac syndrome. Random hexamers were used to reverse transcribe roughly 0.45 to 1 ug of RNA. The immunoSEQ assay covered 54 Vbeta and 13 Jbeta segments for CDR3. TCRdb reanalysed the immunoSEQ multiplex PCR reads using MiXCR and keeps one entry per CDR3 protein. The data contain roughly 400,000 distinct CDR3 sequences, around 85% of them singletons. The CDR3 is 16 amino acids. CDR1 MNHEY and CDR2 SMNVEV come from the germline V gene (reference sequence). Trimming shortened V by 0 bases and J by 6 bases, and 15 bases separated the two germline ends. Patients with stable or active relapsing-remitting disease, all of them treatment-naive, made up the multiple sclerosis controls.

The gene calls are TRBV27 and TRBJ1-5; a possible D gene is TRBD1 (5 bases). The source is a human donor with multiple sclerosis. The specimen was CD8+ T cells from PBMCs. The CDR3 loop reads CASSLSWQGRGQPQHF. The CDR3 DNA is TGTGCCAGCAGTTTATCTTGGCAGGGACGAGGTCAGCCCCAGCATTTT.